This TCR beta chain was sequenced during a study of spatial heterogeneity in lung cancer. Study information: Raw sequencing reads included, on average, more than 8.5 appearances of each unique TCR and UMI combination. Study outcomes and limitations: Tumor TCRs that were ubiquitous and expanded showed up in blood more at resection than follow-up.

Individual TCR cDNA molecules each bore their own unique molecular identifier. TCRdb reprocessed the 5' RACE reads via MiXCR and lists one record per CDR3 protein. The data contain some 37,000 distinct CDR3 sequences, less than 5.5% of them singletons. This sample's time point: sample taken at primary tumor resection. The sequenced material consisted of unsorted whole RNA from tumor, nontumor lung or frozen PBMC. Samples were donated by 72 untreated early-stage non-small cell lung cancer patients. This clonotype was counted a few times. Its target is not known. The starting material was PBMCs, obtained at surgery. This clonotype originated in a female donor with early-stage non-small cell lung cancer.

CDR3 residues: CASSLGATGTYEQYF. CDR3 nucleotide sequence: TGCGCCAGCAGCTTGGGGGCCACAGGCACCTACGAGCAGTACTTC. The V gene is TRBV5-1, the J gene TRBJ2-7; TRBD1 might be the D (5 bases). The ends were cut back, 0 bases at V and 2 bases at J, with 12 bases in the middle. This CDR3 has 15 residues. Germline lookup yields CDR1 SGHRS and CDR2 YFSETQ.